This TCR beta chain was obtained from a study of shared clonotypes between healthy human individuals (dated by TCRdb to 2019 to 2021). With regard to the full study: Three men and two women, aged 18 to 49 years, made up the cohort. For each donor, CD4 naive and CD4 memory were each given three plates, CD8 naive was given two plates, and CD8 memory was given one plate. The study deeply sequenced blood TCR repertoires of roughly five healthy adults to estimate repertoire size and the extent of clonotype sharing between individuals. To increase sequencing depth and limit assay-specific biases, TCR repertoire library preparation and sequencing were carried out by different laboratories using diverse techniques. Per donor, leukapheresis produced somewhere between about 0.9 and 10 billion PBMCs.

At the junction V is shortened by 0 bases and J by 1 base, with 10 bases in between. The germline V gene supplies CDR1 SGDLS and CDR2 YYNGEE. The CDR3, from cysteine to phenylalanine, totals 15 residues. Only the CDR3 DNA is retained, 45 bases long and in frame from the first base. Overall results and qualifications from the work: Compared with non-shared clonotypes, the clonotypes found in all four sorted-subset donors had higher generation probabilities. Pairwise subsampling led to the expectation that sequencing depth would affect the degree of clonotype sharing among donors. Sampling was limited to blood, and TCR repertoires in tissue likely differ from TCR repertoires in blood. Naive subsets generally had larger estimated clonotype richness than memory subsets did. Incomplete sequencing was indicated by rarefaction of sorted-subset datasets, despite the large sequencing depth. The small number of donors limited the genetic and exposure-history diversity represented. Roughly 5% of naive CD4, around 3.6% of naive CD8, about 2.5% of memory CD4, and more than 0.35% of memory CD8 clonotypes were shared across a few donors.

The donors were healthy, HIV-negative adults who had no recently reported acute infections or vaccinations. Every donor was a Caucasian adult residing in Nashville, Tennessee, USA. Magnetic negative selection was used to enrich CD4+ T cells, after which naive cells were positively selected on CD45RA and the negative fraction became the memory subset. Blood was obtained by leukapheresis, after which PBMCs were separated by Ficoll-Histopaque density gradient centrifugation and cryopreserved in liquid nitrogen vapor phase. Purity and quantity of every magnetically sorted T cell population were checked by analytical flow cytometry. Each sorted fraction had its genomic DNA isolated and then quantified by UV absorbance on a Nanodrop 2000c. Using the deep immunoSEQ assay, multiplex PCR amplified TCR CDR3 regions from genomic DNA. Genomic DNA extracted from each cell subset was distributed evenly over all wells of several immunoSEQ 96-well plates, and each plate served as one replicate. For sorted subsets, roughly 200 ng of genomic DNA, equivalent to 25,000 to 35,000 T cell genomes, went into each replicate PCR. Purified libraries were quantified with a Qubit 3.0 fluorometer, sized on a Bioanalyzer 2100, and re-quantified with the KAPA Library Quantification kit. A separate single-read 150-cycle Illumina NextSeq 550 flow cell was used to sequence each immunoSEQ 96-well plate. In the paper's pipeline: The immunoSEQ output contained only junctional sequences without quality scores, so filtering could not match that applied to full-length reads. Sequences were annotated with PyIR, a Python wrapper for IgBLAST v1.9, using IMGT germline references to assign V/J genes and CDR3. Reads were filtered out if the reads had weak V/J assignments (E-value above 1e-6), no CDR3, stop codons, out-of-frame junctions, or ambiguous translated residues. A V3J clonotype was defined by an identical inferred V gene, J gene, and CDR3 amino acid sequence. To compute the percentage overlap between repertoires, the number of shared unique clonotypes was divided by the size of the smaller repertoire. Three approaches were used to assess repertoire richness: RTK rarefaction, the Chao1 estimator, and Recon v2.1 estimates of unobserved clonotypes. OLGA was used to compute generation probabilities for all TCRbeta clonotypes that the gDNA method yielded from a handful of donors. TCRdb mirrors the immuneACCESS table, restricted to in-frame sequences. Some clones are absent from its copies; in checked studies, under half trace to an unresolved V gene, and the reason for the others is unknown. V, J and clone size derive from that table, while D and trimming were established from the DNA sequence. The sample profile shows some 1 million clones; approximately 76% of them were found once. The ten largest account for approximately 1.5% of the sample.

Regarding this clone: Its antigen is not yet known. Qualities for individual bases were not recorded, and no much larger clone is one base off.

Here the chain combines TRBV9 and TRBJ2-5; D gene: possibly TRBD2, on 5 matching bases. This receptor was obtained from a man between 18 and 29 years old in good health. The material sequenced was memory CD4+ T cells sorted from blood. The cell subset or site label corresponds to: CD45RA-negative fraction. The DNA reads TGTGCCAGCAGCGTAGGGGTAGCGAGCCAAGAGACCCAGTACTTC. Translated, it reads CASSVGVASQETQYF.